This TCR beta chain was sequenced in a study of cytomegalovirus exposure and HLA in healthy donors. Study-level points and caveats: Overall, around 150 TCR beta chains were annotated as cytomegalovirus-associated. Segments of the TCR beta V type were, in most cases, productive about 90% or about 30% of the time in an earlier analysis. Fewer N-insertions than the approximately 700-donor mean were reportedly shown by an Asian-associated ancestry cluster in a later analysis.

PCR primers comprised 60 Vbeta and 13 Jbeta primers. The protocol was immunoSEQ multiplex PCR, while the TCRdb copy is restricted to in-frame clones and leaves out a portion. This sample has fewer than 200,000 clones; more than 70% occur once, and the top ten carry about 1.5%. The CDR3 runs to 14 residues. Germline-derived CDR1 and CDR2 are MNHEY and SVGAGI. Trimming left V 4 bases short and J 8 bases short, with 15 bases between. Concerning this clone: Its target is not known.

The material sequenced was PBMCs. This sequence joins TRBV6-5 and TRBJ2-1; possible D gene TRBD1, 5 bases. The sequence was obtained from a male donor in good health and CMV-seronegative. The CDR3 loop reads CASSLLGPWDEQFF. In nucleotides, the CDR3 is TGTGCCAGCAGTTTACTGGGGCCCTGGGATGAGCAGTTCTTC.